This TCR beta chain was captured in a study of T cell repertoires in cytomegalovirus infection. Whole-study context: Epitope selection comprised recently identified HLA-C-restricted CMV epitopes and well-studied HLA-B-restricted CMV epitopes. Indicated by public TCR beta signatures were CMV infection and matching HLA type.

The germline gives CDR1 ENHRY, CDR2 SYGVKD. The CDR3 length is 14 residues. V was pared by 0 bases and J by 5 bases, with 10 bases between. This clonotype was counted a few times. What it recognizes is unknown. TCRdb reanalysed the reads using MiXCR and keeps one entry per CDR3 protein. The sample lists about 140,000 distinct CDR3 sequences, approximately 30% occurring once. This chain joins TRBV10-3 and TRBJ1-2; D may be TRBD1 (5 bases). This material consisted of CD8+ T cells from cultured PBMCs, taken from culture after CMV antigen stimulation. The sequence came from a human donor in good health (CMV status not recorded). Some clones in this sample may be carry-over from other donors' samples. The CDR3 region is CAISESRQGYGYTF. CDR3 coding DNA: TGTGCCATCAGTGAGTCGCGTCAGGGATATGGCTACACCTTC.